Sequencing of this T cell receptor (beta chain) was carried out in a study of OX40 agonist ivuxolimab in advanced cancers. In the study overall: Ivuxolimab was a fully human IgG2 agonistic monoclonal antibody targeting the costimulatory receptor OX40 (CD134). Prior anti-PD-1, anti-PD-L1 or anti-CTLA-4 therapy was permitted, and checkpoint inhibitors had been received by about two fifths of dose-escalation patients. In the dose-escalation cohort, approximately 83% of patients were male, and the mean age was approximately 60 years with a range of about 20 to 79. Intravenous ivuxolimab was administered to patients every 2 weeks at six dose levels: 0.01, 0.1, 0.3, 1.5, 3 and 10 mg/kg. The point of sequencing TCRbeta in the periphery was to test whether ivuxolimab changed TCR sequence diversity and drove clonal T-cell expansion. The paper reports the monotherapy dose-escalation portion (N = 52 patients) of the phase I ivuxolimab trial. Three dose-escalation patients achieved partial responses, one with hepatocellular carcinoma and two with cutaneous melanoma. Among the approximately 50 dose-escalation patients, about 19 had hepatocellular carcinoma, 15 or so melanoma, 9 renal cell carcinoma and 9 head and neck cancer.

What the authors observed across the whole study: After ivuxolimab, more expanded clones were found on average in CD8+ T cells than in CD4+ T cells. Which antigens the clonally expanded peripheral T cells were specific for was not determined. In partial responders in the 0.1-3.0 mg/kg groups, normalized peripheral clonal expansion was found to be among the lowest, especially among CD8+ T cells. At doses of 0.1 to 3.0 mg/kg, clonal expansion of both CD4+ and CD8+ blood T cells was observed from baseline to week 6. Low levels of normalized T-cell clonal expansion were also seen in some patients who did not respond.

The trial excluded patients who had a history of autoimmune disease or were on systemic immunosuppression. Peripheral blood for TCR sequencing was drawn from every dose cohort at baseline, at cycle 4 day 1 and at cycle 7 day 1. Samples were obtained from an open-label, multicenter, first-in-human phase I dose-escalation trial of ivuxolimab. The trial enrolled adults with locally advanced or metastatic head and neck squamous cell, hepatocellular, melanoma or renal cell carcinoma. Before TCR sequencing, CD4+ T cells and CD8+ T cells from peripheral blood were sorted into separate populations. From the cysteine up to the phenylalanine, the CDR3 has a length of 13 residues. The read is trimmed to its CDR3 DNA, 39 bases read in frame from base 1. Relative to germline, V is 6 bases shorter and J is 0 bases shorter, with 9 bases between their ends. Per the germline V gene, ENHRY is the CDR1 and SYGVKD is the CDR2.

Genomic DNA was extracted from sorted cells for sequencing of the TCRbeta CDR3 region. TCRbeta CDR3 regions were sequenced using the immunoSEQ Assay. This immuneACCESS table, as held by TCRdb, lists in-frame sequences with V and J called but not all clones. Of the missing ones, under half trace to an unresolved V gene in checked studies; the others have no known cause. Here the sample has under 70,000 clones; 70% to 90% occur a single time. Together, the top ten hold 2% to 2.5% of the sample. Comment on this clone: Its antigen is unknown. No base-level quality is on record; no much larger clone is a single base apart.

This TCR was sampled from an adult with an advanced solid tumor such as melanoma, head and neck, liver or kidney cancer. The chain uses TRBV10-3 and TRBJ2-7; no D gene can be assigned with confidence. The sequencing here drew on CD4+ or CD8+ T cells sorted from blood, taken in a trial of the OX40 agonist ivuxolimab. The CDR3 region reads CAIREDNSYEQYF. The sequenced DNA is TGTGCCATCAGAGAAGACAACTCCTACGAGCAGTACTTC.